Listed below are T cell receptor beta chains from one sample, sequenced in a study of preoperative IRX-2 immunotherapy in early breast cancer. Assay: immunoSEQ multiplex PCR; the TCRdb copy retains only in-frame clones and omits some. The sample yields 15,000 to 25,000 clones, around four fifths seen once. This sample comprised lymph node tissue, obtained after IRX-2 immunotherapy. All receptors derive from a human donor with breast cancer. CDR3s include the opening cysteine and the closing phenylalanine or tryptophan. D genes are given only for firm matches. A clone size is listed for some rows: how often the clone was seen (once, few, many), or a class if it is expanded.

clone size	D gene	V gene	J gene	CDR3 length	CDR3 DNA	CDR3 protein
-	TRBD2	TRBV5-1	TRBJ2-1	14	TGCGCCAGCAGCTTGGAGACTAGCGTCAATGAGCAGTTCTTC	CASSLETSVNEQFF
-	-	TRBV30	TRBJ1-2	15	TGTGCCTGGAGTGCCCCCGGAGGGGCAGGCTATGGCTACACCTTC	CAWSAPGGAGYGYTF
-	TRBD1	TRBV19	TRBJ1-1	12	TGTGCCAGCAAACAGGGGGACCTTGAAGCTTTCTTT	CASKQGDLEAFF
-	-	TRBV7-7	TRBJ2-2	14	TGTGCCAGCAGCTTGGAAAGCTACGGCGGGGAGCTGTTTTTT	CASSLESYGGELFF
-	TRBD1	TRBV18	TRBJ1-4	15	TGTGCCAGCTCACCACCGGGACAGGATAATGAAAAACTGTTTTTT	CASSPPGQDNEKLFF
-	TRBD1	TRBV11-3	TRBJ1-4	16	TGTGCCAGCAGCTTACGGAAGGACAGGGCGGGCGAAAAACTGTTTTTT	CASSLRKDRAGEKLFF
once	-	TRBV30	TRBJ2-3	15	TGTGCCTGGAGTGTACAGCAGGGGCTAACAGATACGCAGTATTTT	CAWSVQQGLTDTQYF
-	TRBD1	TRBV28	TRBJ1-4	15	TGTGCCAGCAGTCGTGGACAGGGCCGGGGTGAAAAACTGTTTTTT	CASSRGQGRGEKLFF
few	TRBD1	TRBV4-1	TRBJ2-5	20	TGCGCCAGCAGCCATACGACGGGACAGGGGGTATTAAGGCCCCAAGAGACCCAGTACTTC	CASSHTTGQGVLRPQETQYF
-	-	TRBV11-3	TRBJ2-1	16	TGTGCCAGCAGCTTACGCCACACAATACTAGACAATGAGCAGTTCTTC	CASSLRHTILDNEQFF
-	-	TRBV6-8	TRBJ2-1	15	TGTGCCAGCAGTTACTCCGGCAGATTAAACAATGAGCAGTTCTTC	CASSYSGRLNNEQFF
-	TRBD1	TRBV6-8	TRBJ1-1	14	TGTGCCAGCAGTTCGGGACAGGCGAACACTGAAGCTTTCTTT	CASSSGQANTEAFF
-	-	TRBV16	TRBJ2-7	14	TGTGCCAGCAGCCATAGGAGGGTGTTCGACGAGCAGTACTTC	CASSHRRVFDEQYF
-	TRBD1	TRBV6-8	TRBJ1-4	17	TGTGCCAGCAGCCTCAGGGACAGGGGGCGCATTAATGAAAAACTGTTTTTT	CASSLRDRGRINEKLFF